Given below is one TCR beta chain in context. Data came from immunoSEQ multiplex PCR; TCRdb stores just in-frame clones and leaves some out. The sample includes a few hundred thousand clones, around nine tenths of them seen just once. As to treatment: some 19 received Ad26.COV2.S at low or high dose, single or two shots; 5 received placebo; per-sample allocation not given. It was on day 63 after the first vaccine or placebo injection that samples were taken. This sample was included in a study of Ad26.COV2.S vaccination and SARS-CoV-2 variants. Looked up from germline, CDR1 is MGHDK and CDR2 is SYGVNS. The CDR3 contains 16 residues. V shed 3 bases, J shed 6 bases, and the junction held 9 bases outside the gene matches.

The receptor was isolated from a person aged 18-65 years who received the Ad26.COV2.S COVID-19 vaccine or a placebo. The chain employs TRBV25-1 and TRBJ2-7; 12 bases align to TRBD1. The sequencing here drew on peripheral blood, taken in a trial of Ad26.COV2.S vaccine versus placebo. CDR3 sequence (DNA): TGTGCCAGCAGTGAGTGGGGACAGGGGGCTACGCGCGAGCAGTACTTC. Amino acids: CASSEWGQGATREQYF.